The rows below give T cell receptor beta chains drawn from one sample of a study of shared clonotypes between healthy human individuals. Method: immunoSEQ multiplex PCR; TCRdb's copy keeps in-frame clones and lacks some. This table has about 2.3 million clones, approximately 93% appearing once. Sequencing used naive CD4+ T cells from PBMCs. The source is a man between 18 and 35 years old in good health. Some clones in this sample may be carry-over from other donors' samples. Both conserved end residues are part of each CDR3. A D gene is named only where the DNA matches it firmly. Rows give clone size only sometimes, using once, few, many, or a class for an expanded clone.

V	size	J	D	DNA	CDR3
TRBV6-4	-	TRBJ2-7	-	TGTGCCAGCAGTCCCGGGGGAGCCGGACGCTACGAGCAGTACTTC	CASSPGGAGRYEQYF
TRBV4-1	-	TRBJ2-1	TRBD2	TGCGCCAGCAGCCAAGCCCTACAGACTAGCGGGAAATACAATGAGCAGTTCTTC	CASSQALQTSGKYNEQFF
TRBV6-1	once	TRBJ1-1	-	TGTGCCAGCAGTGAAGCGGGAGCTAACGCTGAAGCTTTCTTT	CASSEAGANAEAFF
TRBV29-1	few	TRBJ1-1	TRBD1	TGCAGCGTCACCCGGGACAGGGGACGTACTGAAGCTTTCTTT	CSVTRDRGRTEAFF
TRBV30	-	TRBJ2-2	TRBD2	TGTGCCTGGAGTCCCGGACTAGCGGGACCCGTCACCGGGGAGCTGTTTTTT	CAWSPGLAGPVTGELFF
TRBV25-1	-	TRBJ1-2	TRBD1	TGTGCCAGCAGTGAACAGGGGGCCTCTGGCTACACCTTC	CASSEQGASGYTF
TRBV4-2	once	TRBJ1-2	-	TGTGCCAGCAGCCAAGACCTTTTAAAACCCTATGGCTACACCTTC	CASSQDLLKPYGYTF
TRBV6-1	-	TRBJ2-2	TRBD1	TGTGCCGGACTCCGACAGGGGGCCGGGGAGCTGTTTTTT	CAGLRQGAGELFF
TRBV7-2	-	TRBJ1-2	TRBD1	TGTGCCAGCAGCTCCACAAACAGGGGAGGCTACACCTTC	CASSSTNRGGYTF
TRBV5-1	-	TRBJ1-2	TRBD1	TGCGCCAGCAGCTTGGCTACAGGGGGCCGTTATGGCTACACCTTC	CASSLATGGRYGYTF
TRBV7-3	-	TRBJ1-1	-	TGTGCCAGCAGCTTTAGTCCTGGCACTGAAGCTTTCTTT	CASSFSPGTEAFF
TRBV7-3	-	TRBJ1-2	TRBD1	TGTGCCAGCAGCTTAACGGGACAGGGCGGCTATGGCTACACCTTC	CASSLTGQGGYGYTF
TRBV28	-	TRBJ2-4	TRBD1	TGTGCCAGCAGCTCAACAGGGGACGCGGTCATTCAGTACTTC	CASSSTGDAVIQYF
TRBV7-8	once	TRBJ2-1	-	TGTGCCAGCAGCTCCCCTGGGGGTTACAATGAGCAGTTCTTC	CASSSPGGYNEQFF
TRBV6-5	-	TRBJ2-3	TRBD2	TGTGCCAGCAGTTCCCTTAGCGGGAGGAGCACAGATACGCAGTATTTT	CASSSLSGRSTDTQYF
TRBV18	once	TRBJ2-7	TRBD2	TGTGCCAGCTCACCACCCGCTAGCGGGCTCTACGAGCAGTACTTC	CASSPPASGLYEQYF
TRBV10-1	-	TRBJ2-6	-	TGCGCCAGCAGTGAAGCCGGCTCTGGGGCCAACGTCCTGACTTTC	CASSEAGSGANVLTF
TRBV28	-	TRBJ1-2	TRBD1	TGTGCCAGCCAGGGAGGGGGCTACGCCCAGACCTACGGCTACACCTTC	CASQGGGYAQTYGYTF
TRBV5-5	-	TRBJ2-1	TRBD2	TGTGCCAGCACCCTAGCGGTATCCTACAATGAGCAGTTCTTC	CASTLAVSYNEQFF
TRBV9	-	TRBJ2-6	-	TGTGCCAGCAGCGTAGAGGGGGGATTCGTCTCTGGGGCCAACGTCCTGACTTTC	CASSVEGGFVSGANVLTF
TRBV9	-	TRBJ2-3	-	TGTGCCAGCAGCGTAGTAACCAGCACAGATACGCAGTATTTT	CASSVVTSTDTQYF
TRBV9	-	TRBJ2-1	TRBD1	TGTGCCAGCAGCCTAGGAGGATTGGGACAGGGATACAATGAGCAGTTCTTC	CASSLGGLGQGYNEQFF
TRBV29-1	-	TRBJ2-7	TRBD1	TGCAGCGTTGAGGGGTGGCAGGGGGCCCACGAGCAGTACTTC	CSVEGWQGAHEQYF
TRBV10-3	-	TRBJ1-5	TRBD1	TGTGCCATCAGTCAGACAGGGTTTGAGCAGCCCCAGCATTTT	CAISQTGFEQPQHF
TRBV5-1	-	TRBJ2-2	-	TGCGCCAGCAGCTCTCGACAGGGGAGGGACACCGGGGAGCTGTTTTTT	CASSSRQGRDTGELFF
TRBV2	-	TRBJ2-5	-	TGTGCCAGCAGTGAAGCGCGGACTAAGGAGACCCAGTACTTC	CASSEARTKETQYF
TRBV2	-	TRBJ2-7	TRBD2	TGTGCCAGCAGTGAAGGTGGTCTAGCGGGAGACGAGCAGTACTTC	CASSEGGLAGDEQYF
TRBV7-8	-	TRBJ2-7	TRBD1	TGTGCCAGCAGCTTAGCTCCGGACAGGGCTACCTACGAGCAGTACTTC	CASSLAPDRATYEQYF
TRBV18	-	TRBJ1-2	-	TGTGCCAGCTCACCACCGGATGGGGGCTACACCTTC	CASSPPDGGYTF
TRBV7-9	-	TRBJ2-7	-	TGTGCCAGCAGCTTAGACAGGAATACCTACGAGCAGTACTTC	CASSLDRNTYEQYF
TRBV11-3	-	TRBJ2-3	-	TGTGCCAGCAGCTTAACAGACAGGAGCACAGATACGCAGTATTTT	CASSLTDRSTDTQYF
TRBV4-2	-	TRBJ2-5	-	TGTGCCAGCAGCCAAGTTCCCGGAGTTGAGACCCAGTACTTC	CASSQVPGVETQYF
TRBV7-3	-	TRBJ1-1	TRBD1	TGTGCCAGCAGCTCACAGGGGCGTGAAGCTTTCTTT	CASSSQGREAFF
TRBV7-3	-	TRBJ2-3	TRBD2	TGTGCCAGCAGCTCCCAGTCCCTAGCGGGAGATACGCAGTATTTT	CASSSQSLAGDTQYF
TRBV6-5	-	TRBJ1-1	TRBD1	TGTGCCAGCAGTTACACCGGGACAGGGTTGGAAGCTTTCTTT	CASSYTGTGLEAFF
TRBV27	-	TRBJ2-1	TRBD2	TGTGCCAGCAGTTTAAGTAGCGGGAGGGGGCGGGAGCAGTTCTTC	CASSLSSGRGREQFF
TRBV7-9	-	TRBJ2-3	-	TGTGCCAGCAGCTTGATGGGGGGCTGGACAGATACGCAGTATTTT	CASSLMGGWTDTQYF
TRBV1	-	TRBJ2-1	-	TGCACCAGCAGCCAAGATGACGGGGGGGGAGTCCACAATGAGCAGTTCTTC	CTSSQDDGGGVHNEQFF
TRBV5-6	-	TRBJ2-1	TRBD1	TGTGCCAGCAGCTTCAGGGGGCTAGGAACGTACGGCAATGAGCAGTTCTTC	CASSFRGLGTYGNEQFF
TRBV18	-	TRBJ1-2	-	TGTGCCAGCTCTCAGAGGGACAACAACTATGGCTACACCTTC	CASSQRDNNYGYTF
TRBV28	-	TRBJ2-7	TRBD2	TGTGCCAGCAGCACTAGCGCCAAGAGCTCCTACGAGCAGTACTTC	CASSTSAKSSYEQYF
TRBV5-6	-	TRBJ2-5	TRBD1	TGTGCCAGCAGCCCCGGACAGGGCCAAGAGACCCAGTACTTC	CASSPGQGQETQYF
TRBV10-2	-	TRBJ2-7	-	TGCGCCAGCAGCGTCCCCCGCGACACCAACTCCTACGAGCAGTACTTC	CASSVPRDTNSYEQYF
TRBV5-4	-	TRBJ1-1	-	TGTGCCAGCAGCTTGTCGCGGGGATCGAACACTGAAGCTTTCTTT	CASSLSRGSNTEAFF
TRBV9	-	TRBJ2-7	-	TGTGCCAGCAGCGTAGGAGGGGCAGCCAACTACGAGCAGTACTTC	CASSVGGAANYEQYF
TRBV2	-	TRBJ2-1	-	TGTGCCAGCAGAGACCGGGACCTAGCCAATGAGCAGTTCTTC	CASRDRDLANEQFF
TRBV28	-	TRBJ1-3	-	TGTGCCAGCAGTTTGGGGAAGGACTTCTCTGGAAACACCATATATTTT	CASSLGKDFSGNTIYF
TRBV5-1	-	TRBJ1-6	-	TGCGCCAGCAGCTTGGGGGACGGTTATAATTCACCCCTCCACTTT	CASSLGDGYNSPLHF
TRBV7-2	-	TRBJ2-7	-	TGTGCCAGCAGAGCCGGGACAAACTACGAGCAGTACTTC	CASRAGTNYEQYF
TRBV7-6	-	TRBJ2-1	-	TGTGCCAGCAGCTTATACATAGCGATAAGCTCCTACAATGAGCAGTTCTTC	CASSLYIAISSYNEQFF
TRBV5-4	-	TRBJ1-1	-	TGTGCCAGCAGCTTGGCCTTGGCCGACCTAGGAACTGAAGCTTTCTTT	CASSLALADLGTEAFF
TRBV6-5	-	TRBJ2-1	-	TGTGCCAGCAGTTACTCCCCCGGCAGGGGCGAGCAGTTCTTC	CASSYSPGRGEQFF
TRBV6-1	-	TRBJ2-7	-	TGTGCCAGCAGTCCGTATCGGGGCTCCTACGAGCAGTACTTC	CASSPYRGSYEQYF
TRBV9	-	TRBJ1-2	-	TGTGCCAGCAGCGCCATAGGGGGGGCGGGTGGCTACACCTTC	CASSAIGGAGGYTF
TRBV2	-	TRBJ2-5	TRBD1	TGTGCCAGCAGTAATGGGACAGGGAGAGAGACCCAGTACTTC	CASSNGTGRETQYF
TRBV20-1	-	TRBJ2-7	-	TGCAGTGCTAGAGATCGGCAACTAGAGTACTTC	CSARDRQLEYF
TRBV5-6	-	TRBJ2-2	-	TGTGCCAGCAGCTTCGGCGCGGGTTTATTCGCGAACACCGGGGAGCTGTTTTTT	CASSFGAGLFANTGELFF
TRBV5-1	-	TRBJ2-3	TRBD2	TGCGCCAGCAAGTTCGTGTCGGGGGCTAGCGGGATCGGGGATACGCAGTATTTT	CASKFVSGASGIGDTQYF
TRBV11-2	-	TRBJ2-1	TRBD2	TGTGCCAGCAGCTTTGGGACTAGCGGTTACAATGAGCAGTTCTTC	CASSFGTSGYNEQFF